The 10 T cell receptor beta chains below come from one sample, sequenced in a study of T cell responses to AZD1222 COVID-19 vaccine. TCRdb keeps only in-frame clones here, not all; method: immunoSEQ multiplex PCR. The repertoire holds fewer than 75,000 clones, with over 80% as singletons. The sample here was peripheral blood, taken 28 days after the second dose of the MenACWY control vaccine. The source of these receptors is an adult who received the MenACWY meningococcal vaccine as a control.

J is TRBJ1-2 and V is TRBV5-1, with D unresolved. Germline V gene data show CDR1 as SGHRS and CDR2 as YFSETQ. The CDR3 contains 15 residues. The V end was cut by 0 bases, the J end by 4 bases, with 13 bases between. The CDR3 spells CASSLDGGQLYGYTF. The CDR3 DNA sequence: TGCGCCAGCAGCTTGGACGGCGGGCAGCTCTATGGCTACACCTTC.

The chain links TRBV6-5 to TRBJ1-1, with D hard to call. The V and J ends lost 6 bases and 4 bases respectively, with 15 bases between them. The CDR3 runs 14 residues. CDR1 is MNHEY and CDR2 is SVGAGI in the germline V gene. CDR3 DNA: TGTGCCAGCAGGGCAAGACGGGAGAGCACTGAAGCTTTCTTT. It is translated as CASRARRESTEAFF.

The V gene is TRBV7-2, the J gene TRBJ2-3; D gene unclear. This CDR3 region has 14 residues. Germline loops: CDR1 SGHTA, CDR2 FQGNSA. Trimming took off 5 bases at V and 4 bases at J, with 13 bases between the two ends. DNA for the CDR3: TGTGCCAGCAGCCCTTTCACCCAGGCAGATACGCAGTATTTT. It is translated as CASSPFTQADTQYF.

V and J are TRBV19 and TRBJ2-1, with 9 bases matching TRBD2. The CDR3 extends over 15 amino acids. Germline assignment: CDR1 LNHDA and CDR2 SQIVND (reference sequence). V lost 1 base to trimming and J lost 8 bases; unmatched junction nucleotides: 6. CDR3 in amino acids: CASSIGGSGSHEQFF. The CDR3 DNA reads TGTGCCAGTAGTATAGGGGGTAGCGGGAGCCATGAGCAGTTCTTC.

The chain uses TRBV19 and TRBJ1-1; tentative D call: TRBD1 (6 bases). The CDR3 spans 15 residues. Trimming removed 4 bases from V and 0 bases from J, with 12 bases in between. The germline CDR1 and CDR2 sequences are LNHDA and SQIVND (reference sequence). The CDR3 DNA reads TGTGCCAGTAGTAGGGACAAGGGCCTGAACACTGAAGCTTTCTTT. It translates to CASSRDKGLNTEAFF.

The CDR3 sequence is CASSEVRANSPLHF. DNA for the CDR3: TGTGCCAGCAGTGAAGTCAGGGCTAATTCACCCCTCCACTTT. J is TRBJ1-6 and V is TRBV6-1; perhaps TRBD1 as D (5 bases). CDR3 length: 14 amino acids. Trimming stripped 1 base from V and 6 bases from J, with 7 bases between. Per the germline V gene, CDR1 is MNHNS and CDR2 is SASEGT.

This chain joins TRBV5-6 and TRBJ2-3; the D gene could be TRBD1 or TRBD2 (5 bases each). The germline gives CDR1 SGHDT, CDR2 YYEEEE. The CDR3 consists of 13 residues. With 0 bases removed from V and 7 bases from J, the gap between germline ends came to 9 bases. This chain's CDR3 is CASSLGGKNTQYF. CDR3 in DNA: TGTGCCAGCAGCTTGGGGGGGAAAAATACGCAGTATTTT.

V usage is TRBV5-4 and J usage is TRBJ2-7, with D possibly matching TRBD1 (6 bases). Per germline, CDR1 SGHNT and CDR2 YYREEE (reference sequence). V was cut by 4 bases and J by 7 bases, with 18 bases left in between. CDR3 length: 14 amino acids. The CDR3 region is CASSRRGTLGEQYF. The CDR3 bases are TGTGCCAGCAGCCGCAGGGGAACCTTGGGGGAGCAGTACTTC.

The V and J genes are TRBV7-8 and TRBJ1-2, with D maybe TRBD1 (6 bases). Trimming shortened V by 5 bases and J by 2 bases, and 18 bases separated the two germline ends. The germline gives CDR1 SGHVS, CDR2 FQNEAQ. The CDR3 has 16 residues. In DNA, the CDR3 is TGTGCCAGCAGCCCTCATCAGGGGCTGGGGAACTATGGCTACACCTTC. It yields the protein CASSPHQGLGNYGYTF. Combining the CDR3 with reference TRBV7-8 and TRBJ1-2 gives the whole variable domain GAGVSQSPRYKVAKRGQDVALRCDPISGHVSLFWYQQALGQGPEFLTYFQNEAQLDKSGLPSDRFFAERPEGSVSTLKIQRTQQEDSAVYLCASSPHQGLGNYGYTFGSGTRLTVV.

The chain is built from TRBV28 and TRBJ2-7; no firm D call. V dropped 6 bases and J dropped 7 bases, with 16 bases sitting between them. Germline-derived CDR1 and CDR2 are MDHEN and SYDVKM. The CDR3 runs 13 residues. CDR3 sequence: CASSPAAGWEQYF. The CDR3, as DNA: TGTGCCAGCAGCCCCGCGGCCGGCTGGGAGCAGTACTTC.